This T cell receptor beta chain derives from a study of human T cells and chemical hapten exposure. Study-level background: DPC 0.01% went on the upper back by patch test, with reading at 6 days.

Sample time point: pre-sensitization, week 0. As to treatment: therapeutic diphenylcyclopropenone sensitization with weekly scalp DPC. One entry per CDR3 protein results from TCRdb running MiXCR on the RACE reads. The table records a few hundred thousand distinct CDR3 sequences, approximately 5% of them present only once. Germline V lookup: CDR1 SEHNR, CDR2 FQNEAQ (reference sequence). The CDR3 has 14 amino acids. The V end was cut by 4 bases, the J end by 4 bases, with 8 bases between. This clonotype has at least ten counts. The receptor was derived from a woman between 18 and 30 years old with alopecia areata. Some clones in this sample may be carry-over from other donors' samples. The sequences come from whole blood, collected in connection with sensitization to the hapten diphenylcyclopropenone (DPC). V is TRBV7-9 and J is TRBJ1-6; possibly TRBD1 for D (6 bases). The CDR3 nucleotides read TGTGCCAGCAGCTCCGGACAGTATAATTCACCCCTCCACTTT. It yields the protein CASSSGQYNSPLHF.